The 26 T cell receptor beta chains below come from one sample, sequenced in a study of identical twins. A single record per CDR3 protein comes from TCRdb applying MiXCR to the 5' RACE reads. Altogether 550,000 to 800,000 distinct CDR3 sequences are present, roughly 7.1% being singletons, with the ten largest covering roughly 1.6%. This sample was shared with a second study, whose subject was yellow fever vaccine responses in identical twins.

The sequencing input was PBMCs. Receptor source: a woman aged 18-29 years in good health.

The V call is TRBV3-1, the J call TRBJ2-5; D call uncertain. Trimming stripped 0 bases from V and 5 bases from J, with 13 bases between. CDR1 and CDR2 from the germline V gene are LGHDT and YNNKEL (reference sequence). CDR3 length: 15 residues. The CDR3 is CASSQDLRSLETQYF. CDR3 in DNA: TGTGCCAGCAGCCAAGACCTACGGTCCCTCGAGACCCAGTACTTC.

This clonotype was seen many times. This chain links TRBV6-1 with TRBJ2-7; 7 bases are shared with TRBD1. The CDR3 length is 13 residues. CDR1 MNHNS and CDR2 SASEGT come from the germline V gene. With 7 bases clipped from V and 3 bases from J, the junction kept 6 bases outside the gene matches. The CDR3 spells CASTHGTVYEQYV. As DNA, the CDR3 is TGTGCCAGCACCCACGGGACAGTCTACGAGCAGTACGTC.

The chain combines TRBV14 with TRBJ2-4; TRBD1 is a possible D gene (6 bases). Germline V lookup: CDR1 SGHDN, CDR2 FVKESK. V lost 1 base and J lost 8, with 24 bases in between. The CDR3 is made up of 18 amino acids. The CDR3 DNA reads TGTGCCAGCAGCCAAGCACCCAGGGGACAATTCGGGTTGGACATTCAGTACTTC. This gives the protein CASSQAPRGQFGLDIQYF. The full variable domain, its missing parts supplied by reference TRBV14 and TRBJ2-4, is EAGVTQFPSHSVIEKGQTVTLRCDPISGHDNLYWYRRVMGKEIKFLLHFVKESKQDESGMPNNRFLAERTGGTYSTLKVQPAELEDSGVYFCASSQAPRGQFGLDIQYFGAGTRLSVL.

Many counts were recorded for this clonotype. The chain employs TRBV12-3 or TRBV12-4 and TRBJ1-1; a weak D match, TRBD1 (5 bases). This CDR3 comprises 14 residues. Trimming took 3 bases from V and 0 from J, leaving 8 bases between them. CDR3: CASSFQGLNTEAFF. CDR3 coding DNA: TGTGCCAGCAGTTTCCAGGGTCTGAACACTGAAGCTTTCTTT.

This clonotype was counted ten times or more. In nucleotides, the CDR3 is TGTGCCAGCAGTTTGCGGGGTGGGACTAATGAAAAACTGTTTTTT. Translation: CASSLRGGTNEKLFF. The chain carries TRBV28 and TRBJ1-4; D is undetermined. CDR3 length: 15 amino acids. V gave up 3 bases and J gave up 2 bases, with 10 bases separating them. Germline values: CDR1 MDHEN, CDR2 SYDVKM.

This rearrangement joins TRBV6-1 to TRBJ2-7, with a weak D call TRBD1 (5 bases). V dropped 4 bases and J dropped 0 bases, with 13 bases sitting between them. Germline V gene data show CDR1 as MNHNS and CDR2 as SASEGT. CDR3 length: 15 residues. The CDR3 is CASSVNRGSSYEQYF. CDR3 DNA: TGTGCCAGCAGTGTAAATAGGGGTTCCTCCTACGAGCAGTACTTC.

This clonotype appeared many times. The rearrangement joins TRBV7-9 to TRBJ1-1; D uncertain. Looked up from germline, CDR1 is SEHNR and CDR2 is FQNEAQ (reference sequence). V was cut by 1 base and J by 2 bases, with 8 bases left in between. This CDR3 comprises 14 residues. The CDR3: CASSLEPGNTEAFF. The CDR3, as DNA: TGTGCCAGCAGCTTAGAACCGGGTAACACTGAAGCTTTCTTT.

The sample holds a few counts of this clonotype. The chain links TRBV7-9 to TRBJ2-1, with D possibly matching TRBD1 (6 bases). The V end lost 5 bases, the J end lost 5 bases, and 13 bases lay between the germline ends. The CDR3 totals 14 residues. Germline V CDR1 and CDR2: SEHNR, FQNEAQ (reference sequence). CDR3 DNA sequence: TGTGCCAGCAGCACCCGGACAGCCGACAATGAGCAGTTCTTC. Protein sequence: CASSTRTADNEQFF.

The V and J genes are TRBV19 and TRBJ2-5; perhaps TRBD2 as D (5 bases). CDR1 and CDR2 (germline): LNHDA, SQIVND (reference sequence). This CDR3 has 18 residues. Trimming took off 7 bases at V and 0 bases at J, with 24 bases between the two ends. This chain's CDR3 is CASITHTGRKAYQETQYF. The CDR3 DNA sequence: TGTGCCAGTATTACACATACGGGAAGGAAAGCGTACCAAGAGACCCAGTACTTC.

This clonotype was detected many times. The V call is TRBV12-3 or TRBV12-4, the J call TRBJ2-7, with D hard to call. The germline V and J ends were trimmed by 5 bases and 5 bases, with 22 bases remaining between them. CDR3 length: 16 amino acids. CDR3 protein: CASSPPPSAGKDEQYF. The CDR3 region has the DNA TGTGCCAGCAGTCCCCCCCCGAGCGCCGGAAAGGACGAGCAGTACTTC.

The chain uses TRBV29-1 and TRBJ2-5; D uncertain. V shed 6 bases and J shed 5 bases, with 13 bases lying between them. The CDR3 runs 12 residues. The germline V gene encodes CDR1 SQVTM and CDR2 ANQGSEA. Here the CDR3 DNA reads TGCAGCGTGGTAAAAGCCACGGAGACCCAGTACTTC. It is translated as CSVVKATETQYF.

This clonotype was observed a few times. In nucleotides, the CDR3 is TGTGCCAGCAGCTCGGGACAGGGGAAGGGGGATGGCTACACCTTC. Translated: CASSSGQGKGDGYTF. The chain joins TRBV7-9 to TRBJ1-2, with 10 bases aligning to TRBD1. V was pared by 4 bases and J by 6 bases, with 8 bases of the junction left unmatched. The germline CDR1 and CDR2 sequences are SEHNR and FQNEAQ (reference sequence). The CDR3 has 15 amino acids.

There are a few counts of this clonotype. The V gene is TRBV20-1, the J gene TRBJ1-5, with 8 bases aligning to TRBD1. The V and J ends lost 2 bases and 3 bases, in that order; junction bases with no gene match: 3. The CDR3 sequence is 14 residues long. The germline CDR1 and CDR2 sequences are DFQATT and SNEGSKA (reference sequence). The CDR3 here is CSARTGQDNQPQHF. CDR3 DNA: TGCAGTGCTAGAACGGGACAGGACAATCAGCCCCAGCATTTT.

This clonotype came up many times. The V and J genes are TRBV27 and TRBJ2-2, with 8 bases fitting TRBD1. From germline, CDR1 is MNHEY and CDR2 SMNVEV (reference sequence). With 4 bases clipped from V and 8 bases from J, the junction kept 9 bases outside the gene matches. This CDR3 region has 15 residues. The CDR3 DNA sequence: TGTGCCAGCAGTTCCACAGGGGGTCAGCCAGGGGAGCTGTTTTTT. Translating gives CASSSTGGQPGELFF.

The table lists this clonotype with many counts. The DNA for the CDR3 is TGTGCCAGCAGCTTCCTCAGGGGGAACACCGGGGAGCTGTTTTTT. As protein: CASSFLRGNTGELFF. V is TRBV5-6 and J is TRBJ2-2; D may be TRBD1 (6 bases). The germline V gene encodes CDR1 SGHDT and CDR2 YYEEEE. V dropped 2 bases and J dropped 1 base, with 9 bases sitting between them. The CDR3 is 15 residues long.

This clonotype was seen repeatedly, ten times or more. The J gene is TRBJ1-5, the V gene TRBV12-3 or TRBV12-4; a weak D match, TRBD1 (5 bases). V lost 3 bases and J 5 bases, leaving 14 bases between the germline ends. This CDR3 region has 15 residues. CDR3 region: CASSLGDGAYQPQHF. CDR3 sequence (DNA): TGTGCCAGCAGTTTGGGGGACGGAGCCTATCAGCCCCAGCATTTT.

This clonotype was counted a few times. The chain has TRBV3-1 and TRBJ2-1; the D gene is possibly TRBD2 (6 bases). The V gene lost 5 bases and the J gene lost 9 bases, with 23 bases spanning the gap. The CDR3 runs to 16 residues. Germline CDR1 reads LGHDT; CDR2 reads YNNKEL (reference sequence). CDR3 in amino acids: CASSSNRRFVEGEQFF. The CDR3 region has the DNA TGTGCCAGCAGCTCCAATCGCAGGTTTGTGGAGGGTGAGCAGTTCTTC.

This clonotype appeared a few times. The rearrangement joins TRBV7-3 to TRBJ2-1; D remains unclear. The CDR3 length is 15 residues. Trimming removed 4 bases from V and 4 bases from J, with 14 bases in between. Germline CDR1 is SGHTA and CDR2 is FQGTGA. The chain's CDR3 is CASSSTRPGYNEQFF. The CDR3 nucleotides are TGTGCCAGCAGCTCTACCAGACCAGGTTACAATGAGCAGTTCTTC.

This clonotype was recorded many times. The CDR3 nucleotides are TGTGCCAGCAACACAGGGTCAAGTGAGCAGTTCTTC. Protein product: CASNTGSSEQFF. This chain uses TRBV5-6 with TRBJ2-1; a weak D match, TRBD1 (6 bases). Germline CDR1 and CDR2: SGHDT and YYEEEE. This CDR3 has 12 residues. V lost 6 bases and J 9 bases, leaving 13 bases between the germline ends. The full variable domain, with the rest looked up from reference TRBV5-6 and TRBJ2-1, is DAGVTQSPTHLIKTRGQQVTLRCSPKSGHDTVSWYQQALGQGPQFIFQYYEEEERQRGNFPDRFSGHQFPNYSSELNVNALLLGDSALYLCASNTGSSEQFFGPGTRLTVL.

This clonotype was seen repeatedly, ten times or more. The chain couples TRBV4-1 to TRBJ2-1, with 11 positions matching TRBD1. The CDR3 has 17 residues. CDR1 MGHRA and CDR2 YSYEKL come from the germline V gene. V lost 1 base and J lost 3; bases outside the gene matches: 5. The CDR3 nucleotides are TGCGCCAGCAGCCAAGGGACAGGGGGCAGGATCTACAATGAGCAGTTCTTC. Translation: CASSQGTGGRIYNEQFF.

This clonotype has just a few counts. The chain joins TRBV5-5 to TRBJ1-2, with 9 positions matching TRBD1. CDR3 size: 14 residues. V trimming: 7 bases; J trimming: 0 bases; junction bases outside the gene matches: 4. From germline, CDR1 is SGHKS and CDR2 YYEKEE (reference sequence). The DNA for the CDR3 is TGTGCCAGCCGGACAGGGGTTGCTAACTATGGCTACACCTTC. Its protein product is CASRTGVANYGYTF.

This chain joins TRBV10-2 and TRBJ2-7, with 10 positions matching TRBD1. Per the germline V gene, CDR1 is WSHSY and CDR2 is SAAADI. The CDR3 has 16 amino acids. The V segment lost 8 bases and the J segment 1 base; nucleotides outside the gene matches: 11. CDR3 sequence (DNA): TGCGCCAGCGTAAACCTCCCGGGACAGGGGTCCTACGAGCAGTACTTC. This gives the protein CASVNLPGQGSYEQYF.

In its sample, this clonotype was seen a few times. The chain couples TRBV7-2 to TRBJ2-1, with TRBD2 identical over 7 bases. The CDR3 is made up of 14 amino acids. Germline CDR1 is SGHTA and CDR2 is FQGNSA. The trim removed 1 base at V and 7 bases at J, leaving 4 bases unmatched. In DNA, the CDR3 is TGTGCCAGCAGCTTAGTGGGACTATTTAATGAGCAGTTCTTC. It yields the protein CASSLVGLFNEQFF.

This clonotype has at least ten counts. Sequence at one end of the junction differs from germline and may be a read error. The J gene is TRBJ1-1, the V gene TRBV7-9; D remains ambiguous. Germline loops: CDR1 SEHNR, CDR2 FQNEAQ (reference sequence). The CDR3 runs to 13 residues. The CDR3 nucleotides read TGTGCCAGCAGCTTAGGCCTCCCGGACGCTCCCCCATTT. It specifies CASSLGLPDAPPF.

This clonotype has only a few counts. V gene TRBV28 combines with J gene TRBJ1-3, with D possibly TRBD1 on 6 matching bases. Germline V CDR1 and CDR2: MDHEN, SYDVKM. CDR3 size: 13 residues. Trimming took off 7 bases at V and 3 bases at J, with 10 bases between the two ends. This chain's CDR3 is CASIGGFGNTIYF. CDR3 in DNA: TGTGCCAGCATCGGGGGCTTTGGAAACACCATATATTTT.

This clonotype occurred many times. This chain uses TRBV12-3 or TRBV12-4 with TRBJ2-3; 7 nucleotides line up with TRBD2. This CDR3 has 16 amino acids. Unmatched junction bases numbered 5, after V lost 2 bases and J lost 0 bases. The CDR3 sequence: CASSLWLAVSTDTQYF. In DNA, the CDR3 is TGTGCCAGCAGTTTATGGCTAGCGGTGAGCACAGATACGCAGTATTTT.